Listed here is a single T cell receptor (beta chain). The sample originates from a study of blood T cell repertoires in COVID-19. The CDR3 spans 16 residues. V dropped 0 bases and J dropped 3 bases, with 13 bases sitting between them. From germline, CDR1 is SGHRS and CDR2 YFSETQ. Sequencing was performed with immunoSEQ multiplex PCR; in TCRdb, only in-frame clones are kept and a portion is missing. This repertoire shows fewer than 250,000 clones, under 90% found once; its top ten account for 4.4%. The specimen was peripheral blood. The chain joins TRBV5-1 to TRBJ1-5, with D possibly matching TRBD1 (5 bases). This TCR came from a man aged 45-65 years with acute or convalescent COVID-19. The CDR3 bases are TGCGCCAGCAGCTTGGATTGGGGGGTTAACAATCAGCCCCAGCATTTT. It encodes CASSLDWGVNNQPQHF.